Below, one TCR beta chain is given with its context. As yet, its antigen is unknown. This sample was included in a study of T cell responses to AZD1222 COVID-19 vaccine. Study details: Second-dose intervals of approximately 4 or approximately 12 weeks were pooled. Study findings and constraints: With two AZD1222 doses given, Spike-specific TCR breadth and depth both rose.

The repertoire was sequenced with immunoSEQ multiplex PCR; TCRdb's copy has only in-frame clones and lacks some. The sample records more than 75,000 clones, about 91% being singletons. Germline lookup yields CDR1 LNHDA and CDR2 SQIVND (reference sequence). J lost 3 bases, V lost 5 bases, and 8 bases had no gene match. The CDR3 consists of 15 residues. The sequence derives from an adult in good health. The chain has TRBV19 and TRBJ1-2, with TRBD1 matching over 8 bases. Here the sequenced sample was peripheral blood, taken on day 0 of AZD1222 vaccination. As DNA, the CDR3 is TGTGCCAGTAGTGTTTCGGACAGGGTCGACTATGGCTACACCTTC. The encoded protein is CASSVSDRVDYGYTF.